Following are 24 T cell receptor beta chains from one sample sequenced in a study of cytomegalovirus exposure and HLA in healthy donors. 60 Vbeta and 13 Jbeta primers were used in PCR. Clones were read by immunoSEQ multiplex PCR, and TCRdb kept only the in-frame ones, dropping some. This sample has about 160,000 clones, with around 76% found just once. What was sequenced was PBMCs. The receptor set was obtained from a female donor in good health and CMV-seronegative.

The chain uses TRBV14 and TRBJ1-3; no firm D call. V was pared by 0 bases and J by 0 bases, with 12 bases between. The CDR3 has 17 amino acids. CDR1 SGHDN and CDR2 FVKESK come from the germline V gene. CDR3 sequence: CASSQDLESHSGNTIYF. CDR3 bases: TGTGCCAGCAGCCAAGACTTAGAGTCCCACTCTGGAAACACCATATATTTT.

The rearrangement links TRBV5-4 to TRBJ2-5; TRBD1 might be the D (6 bases). V was cut by 2 bases and J by 4 bases, with 18 bases left in between. Germline CDR1 is SGHNT and CDR2 is YYREEE (reference sequence). The CDR3 extends over 16 amino acids. DNA for the CDR3: TGTGCCAGCAGCTTTCCCAGAGATCAGGGGCGAGAGACCCAGTACTTC. It codes for CASSFPRDQGRETQYF.

The gene calls are TRBV19 and TRBJ1-3; D possibly corresponds to TRBD1 (6 bases). The CDR3 totals 15 residues. Germline loops: CDR1 LNHDA, CDR2 SQIVND (reference sequence). The V gene lost 1 base and the J gene lost 4 bases, with 11 bases spanning the gap. CDR3 sequence reads: CASSIGKQGGNTIYF. CDR3 nucleotide sequence: TGTGCCAGTAGTATAGGGAAACAGGGCGGAAACACCATATATTTT.

This clone was picked up one time. V and J are TRBV5-8 and TRBJ2-2, with D unresolved. This CDR3 comprises 14 residues. Trimming removed 5 bases at V and 1 base at J, with 9 bases between. The germline CDR1 and CDR2 sequences are SGHTS and YDEGEE. The CDR3 bases are TGTGCCAGCAGGAGCCGACAGAACACCGGGGAGCTGTTTTTT. Encoded protein: CASRSRQNTGELFF.

This chain joins TRBV9 and TRBJ1-4, with 9 bases matching TRBD1. The CDR3 is 15 amino acids. CDR1 is SGDLS, CDR2 YYNGEE, per germline. Losses at the gene ends were 3 bases for V and 7 bases for J; bases not matched to a gene: 7. CDR3 residues: CASSAGTGLFEKLFF. The DNA for the CDR3 is TGTGCCAGCAGCGCCGGGACAGGGCTTTTTGAAAAACTGTTTTTT.

The V and J genes are TRBV6-1 and TRBJ1-2; the match to TRBD1 covers 7 bases. The germline CDR1 and CDR2 sequences are MNHNS and SASEGT. The J segment lost 2 bases and the V segment lost 7 bases, leaving 7 bases of the junction unmatched. The CDR3 loop spans 14 amino acids. The CDR3 nucleotides are TGTGCCAGCACCCGACAGGGAGGAAACTATGGCTACACCTTC. Translated: CASTRQGGNYGYTF.

The CDR3 loop reads CASSRDRGGPQHF. The CDR3 coding sequence is TGTGCCAGCAGCCGGGACAGGGGTGGGCCCCAGCATTTT. This chain links TRBV5-6 with TRBJ1-5; 10 positions agree with TRBD1. Germline CDR1 and CDR2: SGHDT and YYEEEE. This CDR3 is built from 13 residues. Unmatched junction bases numbered 4, after V lost 4 bases and J lost 9 bases.

The chain recombines TRBV9 with TRBJ2-2; 9 bases fit TRBD2. Trimming cost V 4 bases and J 3 bases; bases outside gene matches: 7. CDR1 and CDR2 from the germline V gene are SGDLS and YYNGEE. CDR3 size: 16 residues. The chain's CDR3 is CASSRWGGGDTGELFF. As DNA, the CDR3 is TGTGCCAGCAGCCGGTGGGGCGGGGGGGACACCGGGGAGCTGTTTTTT. The variable domain in full, with the rest retrieved from reference TRBV9 and TRBJ2-2, is DSGVTQTPKHLITATGQRVTLRCSPRSGDLSVYWYQQSLDQGLQFLIQYYNGEERAKGNILERFSAQQFPDLHSELNLSSLELGDSALYFCASSRWGGGDTGELFFGEGSRLTVL.

The chain recombines TRBV12-5 with TRBJ1-6; D call uncertain. There are 16 residues in the CDR3. From germline, CDR1 is LGHNT and CDR2 FRNRAP. The V end lost 7 bases, the J end lost 0 bases, and 13 bases lay between the germline ends. CDR3 amino acids: CASAFAGTSYNSPLHF. The CDR3 nucleotides are TGTGCTAGTGCTTTTGCGGGAACCTCCTATAATTCACCCCTCCACTTT.

V gene TRBV9 combines with J gene TRBJ2-1; 11 positions match TRBD2. V was clipped by 1 base and J by 6 bases; unmatched bases: 9. The germline V gene has CDR1 SGDLS and CDR2 YYNGEE. The CDR3 is 17 amino acids. As DNA, the CDR3 is TGTGCCAGCAGCGTACTATCATTAGCGGGAGGGGGCAATGAGCAGTTCTTC. Residues: CASSVLSLAGGGNEQFF. Combining the CDR3 with reference TRBV9 and TRBJ2-1 gives the whole variable domain DSGVTQTPKHLITATGQRVTLRCSPRSGDLSVYWYQQSLDQGLQFLIQYYNGEERAKGNILERFSAQQFPDLHSELNLSSLELGDSALYFCASSVLSLAGGGNEQFFGPGTRLTVL.

The genes are TRBV5-4 and TRBJ1-4; D is perhaps TRBD1 (5 bases). The CDR3 totals 16 residues. Between the trimmed V and J ends, which lost 5 bases and 0 bases, there was a span of 14 bases. Germline assignment: CDR1 SGHNT and CDR2 YYREEE (reference sequence). The DNA of the CDR3 is TGTGCCAGCAGGAACCAGGGTAGCCCAACTAATGAAAAACTGTTTTTT. It translates to CASRNQGSPTNEKLFF.

The V call is TRBV30, the J call TRBJ1-6; the D gene is possibly TRBD1 (5 bases). The CDR3 is 13 residues long. The V end lost 3 bases, the J end lost 8 bases, and 11 bases lay between the germline ends. Germline V CDR1 and CDR2: GTSNPN, SVGIG (reference sequence). The CDR3 spells CAWRGRVDSPLHF. The CDR3 DNA reads TGTGCCTGGAGGGGCAGGGTTGATTCACCCCTCCACTTT.

The V call is TRBV2, the J call TRBJ1-5, with 8 bases matching TRBD1. Germline V gene sequence: CDR1 SNHLY, CDR2 FYNNEI. The CDR3 sequence is 14 residues long. The V gene end was trimmed by 5 bases and the J gene end by 2 bases; junction bases not matched to a gene: 2. The CDR3 is CASSPDRGNQPQHF. As DNA, the CDR3 is TGTGCCAGCAGTCCGGACAGGGGCAATCAGCCCCAGCATTTT.

V gene TRBV7-3 combines with J gene TRBJ2-1; D possibly corresponds to TRBD2 (7 bases). The V end was cut by 5 bases, the J end by 5 bases, with 19 bases between. CDR3 length: 16 amino acids. Looked up from germline, CDR1 is SGHTA and CDR2 is FQGTGA. The CDR3 DNA reads as TGTGCCAGCAGCGATGATAGGCGGGGGCAGAACAATGAGCAGTTCTTC. Protein product: CASSDDRRGQNNEQFF. The full variable domain, in which reference TRBV7-3 and TRBJ2-1 provide the parts outside the CDR3, is GAGVSQTPSNKVTEKGKYVELRCDPISGHTALYWYRQSLGQGPEFLIYFQGTGAADDSGLPNDRFFAVRPEGSVSTLKIQRTERGDSAVYLCASSDDRRGQNNEQFFGPGTRLTVL.

V usage is TRBV7-2 and J usage is TRBJ1-5; D gene ambiguous. V lost 1 base to trimming and J lost 6 bases, with 7 bases between them. This CDR3 region has 13 residues. Germline lookup yields CDR1 SGHTA and CDR2 FQGNSA. CDR3 DNA: TGTGCCAGCAGCTTAGACCGGGTTCAGCCCCAGCATTTT. Translated, it gives CASSLDRVQPQHF.

The chain recombines TRBV30 with TRBJ2-1; tentatively, D is TRBD1 (6 bases). The length of the CDR3 is 13 residues. Germline assignment: CDR1 GTSNPN and CDR2 SVGIG (reference sequence). With 0 bases removed from V and 4 bases from J, the gap between germline ends came to 7 bases. CDR3 in amino acids: CAWSVQGYNEQFF. CDR3 sequence (DNA): TGTGCCTGGAGTGTACAGGGATACAATGAGCAGTTCTTC.

This clone has more than one count but fewer than ten. The chain joins TRBV10-1 to TRBJ1-1, with D uncertain. Germline CDR1 reads WNHNN; CDR2 reads SYGVQD (reference sequence). The length of the CDR3 is 15 residues. V was clipped by 4 bases and J by 1 base, with 13 bases between them. The CDR3 DNA sequence: TGCGCCAGCAGTGCAGACCGGGGTCCGAACACTGAAGCTTTCTTT. Translating it yields CASSADRGPNTEAFF.

The chain employs TRBV7-3 and TRBJ1-1; D remains unclear. Germline V gives CDR1 SGHTA, CDR2 FQGTGA. CDR3 length equals 13 residues. V gave up 1 base and J gave up 7 bases, with 10 bases separating them. Here the CDR3 reads CASSLNTRFEAFF. The CDR3 region has the DNA TGTGCCAGCAGCTTAAACACCCGATTTGAAGCTTTCTTT.

The J gene is TRBJ1-3, the V gene TRBV9; 7 bases map to TRBD1. Germline CDR1 and CDR2: SGDLS and YYNGEE. The CDR3 has 15 residues. V was clipped by 0 bases and J by 4 bases; unmatched bases: 4. The CDR3 coding sequence is TGTGCCAGCAGCGTAGGGGGGGACAGAGGAAACACCATATATTTT. Translating gives CASSVGGDRGNTIYF.

This clone showed up just once. This chain connects TRBV30 to TRBJ2-7; TRBD2 aligns across 7 bases. Germline V lookup: CDR1 GTSNPN, CDR2 SVGIG (reference sequence). This CDR3 contains 13 residues. The V gene end was trimmed by 3 bases and the J gene end by 6 bases; junction bases not matched to a gene: 8. The CDR3 nucleotides read TGTGCCTGGAGAGGGCGGGGGAACCGCGAGCAGTACTTC. Its translation: CAWRGRGNREQYF.

The V and J genes are TRBV5-4 and TRBJ2-7, with no clear D. Germline CDR1 and CDR2: SGHNT and YYREEE (reference sequence). V lost 0 bases, J lost 6 bases, and 13 bases lay in between. The CDR3 totals 14 residues. This CDR3 reads CASSLGVPGREQYF. The CDR3 DNA reads TGTGCCAGCAGCTTGGGGGTCCCGGGTCGCGAGCAGTACTTC.

This chain uses TRBV2 with TRBJ2-3; 8 positions match TRBD2. Germline values: CDR1 SNHLY, CDR2 FYNNEI. The CDR3 is made up of 15 amino acids. V gave up 2 bases and J gave up 1 base; unmatched junction bases: 2. This CDR3 reads CASSELSGGTDTQYF. CDR3 DNA sequence: TGTGCCAGCAGTGAACTTAGCGGGGGCACAGATACGCAGTATTTT.

This clone was seen just once. The chain is built from TRBV5-1 and TRBJ1-4; D unresolved. The germline gives CDR1 SGHRS, CDR2 YFSETQ. Trimming shortened V by 0 bases and J by 0 bases, and 12 bases separated the two germline ends. The CDR3 consists of 17 residues. The CDR3: CASSLAPAAATNEKLFF. CDR3 DNA sequence: TGCGCCAGCAGCTTGGCCCCGGCGGCTGCAACTAATGAAAAACTGTTTTTT.

The chain has TRBV5-8 and TRBJ2-2; 8 bases are shared with TRBD1. From germline, CDR1 is SGHTS and CDR2 YDEGEE. V trimming: 4 bases; J trimming: 1 base; junction bases outside the gene matches: 3. CDR3 length: 15 amino acids. In DNA, the CDR3 is TGTGCCAGCAGCCGGGGACAGGTGAACACCGGGGAGCTGTTTTTT. Its translation is CASSRGQVNTGELFF. The full variable domain, with the rest looked up from reference TRBV5-8 and TRBJ2-2, is EAGVTQSPTHLIKTRGQQATLRCSPISGHTSVYWYQQALGLGLQFLLWYDEGEERNRGNFPPRFSGRQFPNYSSELNVNALELEDSALYLCASSRGQVNTGELFFGEGSRLTVL.